What follows are 32 T cell receptor beta chains derived from one specimen sequenced in a study of cytomegalovirus exposure and HLA in healthy donors. Vbeta (60) and Jbeta (13) primers were used in the PCR. Some clones are missing from TCRdb's copy, which holds only in-frame ones; the method was immunoSEQ multiplex PCR. This table holds 170,000 or so clones, over 70% found once. Material: PBMCs. The source of these receptors is a male donor in good health and CMV-seronegative.

This clone appeared a few times. The V and J genes are TRBV30 and TRBJ1-3; D is uncertain. Per germline, CDR1 GTSNPN and CDR2 SVGIG (reference sequence). Between the trimmed V and J ends, which lost 2 bases and 0 bases, there was a span of 8 bases. This CDR3 region has 14 residues. The CDR3 here is CAWSPGSSGNTIYF. The CDR3 bases are TGTGCCTGGAGTCCCGGGAGCTCTGGAAACACCATATATTTT.

This clone turned up a few times. The chain links TRBV28 to TRBJ2-3, with D perhaps matching TRBD2 (5 bases). Germline CDR1 is MDHEN and CDR2 is SYDVKM. The V and J ends lost 3 bases and 4 bases respectively, with 17 bases between them. The CDR3 has 16 amino acids. DNA of the CDR3: TGTGCCAGCAGTTTTCGACGGGCCTCGGGGTCAGATACGCAGTATTTT. Encoded protein: CASSFRRASGSDTQYF.

The rearrangement uses TRBV5-4 and TRBJ2-4; D gene unclear. The ends were cut back, 0 bases at V and 7 bases at J, with 14 bases in the middle. The CDR3 consists of 15 residues. Germline V lookup: CDR1 SGHNT, CDR2 YYREEE (reference sequence). The CDR3 loop reads CASSLVSLEGNIQYF. The CDR3 DNA reads as TGTGCCAGCAGCTTGGTGTCGCTAGAAGGCAACATTCAGTACTTC.

The chain employs TRBV2 and TRBJ2-1; D is unclear. Germline V lookup: CDR1 SNHLY, CDR2 FYNNEI. V was clipped by 6 bases and J by 1 base, with 4 bases between them. The CDR3 extends over 12 amino acids. Written as DNA, the CDR3 is TGTGCCAGCAGCCTATCCTACAATGAGCAGTTCTTC. Translating it yields CASSLSYNEQFF.

This chain joins TRBV15 and TRBJ2-7; TRBD1 might be the D (6 bases). This CDR3 is 14 amino acids long. Trimming left V 3 bases short and J 2 bases short, with 11 bases between. The germline gives CDR1 LNHNV, CDR2 YYDKDF (reference sequence). Here the CDR3 DNA reads TGTGCCACCAGCAGGGGGGCGCCAACCTACGAGCAGTACTTC. Its protein is CATSRGAPTYEQYF.

The rearrangement joins TRBV29-1 to TRBJ1-1; D is perhaps TRBD1 (6 bases). CDR1 is SQVTM, CDR2 ANQGSEA, per germline. V dropped 7 bases and J dropped 7 bases, with 13 bases sitting between them. This CDR3 has 11 residues. DNA of the CDR3: TGCAGCGCCAGGGGTTCCATTGAAGCTTTCTTT. Translating it yields CSARGSIEAFF. Full variable domain (remainder filled in from reference TRBV29-1 and TRBJ1-1): SAVISQKPSRDICQRGTSLTIQCQVDSQVTMMFWYRQQPGQSLTLIATANQGSEATYESGFVIDKFPISRPNLTFSTLTVSNMSPEDSSIYLCSARGSIEAFFGQGTRLTVV.

Concerning this clone itself: A junction boundary mismatches the germline segment, possibly from a read error. V gene TRBV7-2 combines with J gene TRBJ1-5, with 10 bases matching TRBD1. Germline lookup yields CDR1 SGHTA and CDR2 FQGNSA. This CDR3 spans 16 amino acids. Here the CDR3 reads CASRLGRDRGYQPQHF. DNA for the CDR3: TGTGCCAGCAGATTAGGGAGGGACAGGGGTTACCAGCCCCAGCATTTT.

The chain combines TRBV7-9 with TRBJ1-1; D may be TRBD1 (6 bases). The V gene lost 1 base and the J gene lost 4 bases, with 10 bases spanning the gap. Germline lookup yields CDR1 SEHNR and CDR2 FQNEAQ (reference sequence). The CDR3 length is 14 residues. CDR3 sequence reads: CASSLDRAGTEAFF. CDR3 sequence (DNA): TGTGCCAGCAGCTTAGACAGGGCAGGCACTGAAGCTTTCTTT.

Of note for this clone: The sample has other DNA sequences that encode this CDR3 too. DNA for the CDR3: TGTGCCAGCAGCCAAGGCGGCTATGGCTACACCTTC. It is translated as CASSQGGYGYTF. This chain links TRBV14 with TRBJ1-2; D not resolved. V was clipped by 1 base and J by 4 bases, with 4 bases between them. The CDR3 contains 12 residues. The germline gives CDR1 SGHDN, CDR2 FVKESK.

This clone has only a few counts. The chain employs TRBV19 and TRBJ1-4, with 10 nucleotides matching TRBD1. Trimming took 1 base from V and 8 from J; bases not matched to a gene: 10. The CDR3 spans 17 residues. CDR1 LNHDA and CDR2 SQIVND come from the germline V gene (reference sequence). The CDR3 nucleotides are TGTGCCAGTAGTATAGGAGTATGGACAGGGGGAAGGGAAAAACTGTTTTTT. Translation gives CASSIGVWTGGREKLFF. The full variable domain, rest sourced from reference TRBV19 and TRBJ1-4, is DGGITQSPKYLFRKEGQNVTLSCEQNLNHDAMYWYRQDPGQGLRLIYYSQIVNDFQKGDIAEGYSVSREKKESFPLTVTSAQKNPTAFYLCASSIGVWTGGREKLFFGSGTQLSVL.

J is TRBJ2-5 and V is TRBV29-1, with D hard to call. CDR1 is SQVTM, CDR2 ANQGSEA, per germline. Trimming stripped 4 bases from V and 3 bases from J, with 3 bases between. CDR3 length: 10 amino acids. CDR3 residues: CSVAEETQYF. The CDR3 nucleotides are TGCAGCGTTGCCGAAGAGACCCAGTACTTC.

This sequence joins TRBV28 and TRBJ2-3; D remains unclear. V was shortened by 2 bases and J by 0 bases, with 3 bases between the two germline ends. Germline lookup yields CDR1 MDHEN and CDR2 SYDVKM. This CDR3 region has 13 residues. This CDR3 is CASSLPSTDTQYF. The CDR3 DNA sequence: TGTGCCAGCAGTTTACCTAGCACAGATACGCAGTATTTT.

The chain recombines TRBV15 with TRBJ2-7; D is possibly TRBD2 (5 bases). The ends were cut back, 0 bases at V and 3 bases at J, with 9 bases in the middle. The CDR3 is 14 residues long. Germline values: CDR1 LNHNV, CDR2 YYDKDF (reference sequence). The chain's CDR3 is CATSREPGFYEQYF. The CDR3 nucleotides are TGTGCCACCAGCAGAGAACCGGGATTCTACGAGCAGTACTTC.

The chain joins TRBV30 to TRBJ1-1; D call uncertain. This CDR3 has 14 amino acids. Per germline, CDR1 GTSNPN and CDR2 SVGIG (reference sequence). Trimming took off 0 bases at V and 7 bases at J, with 15 bases between the two ends. The CDR3 protein is CAWSVPGLRLEAFF. DNA of the CDR3: TGTGCCTGGAGTGTACCAGGCCTAAGGCTTGAAGCTTTCTTT.

The CDR3 coding sequence is TGCGCCAGCAGCTCCGGGTTGTCTGACACCATATATTTT. Residues: CASSSGLSDTIYF. The rearrangement links TRBV5-1 to TRBJ1-3; D call uncertain. The CDR3 is made up of 13 amino acids. Germline V gives CDR1 SGHRS, CDR2 YFSETQ. With 3 bases removed from V and 8 bases from J, the gap between germline ends came to 12 bases.

This clone was counted once. This chain joins TRBV4-1 and TRBJ1-5, with 9 bases lining up with TRBD1. Per the germline V gene, CDR1 is MGHRA and CDR2 is YSYEKL. The CDR3 is 15 residues long. V gave up 5 bases and J gave up 6 bases; unmatched junction bases: 8. CDR3 residues: CASSEGQGRFQPQHF. As DNA, the CDR3 is TGCGCCAGCAGCGAGGGACAGGGTCGTTTTCAGCCCCAGCATTTT.

This clone was counted a few times. The rearrangement links TRBV7-2 to TRBJ2-5; D may be TRBD1 (5 bases). Germline assignment: CDR1 SGHTA and CDR2 FQGNSA. The CDR3 has 14 residues. V was pared by 5 bases and J by 2 bases, with 12 bases between. Here the CDR3 reads CASSPTAVQETQYF. The CDR3 DNA reads TGTGCCAGCAGCCCGACAGCAGTACAAGAGACCCAGTACTTC.

This clone has only one observation. The genes are TRBV28 and TRBJ1-1; TRBD1 is a possible D gene (6 bases). Germline CDR1 and CDR2: MDHEN and SYDVKM. V was cut by 5 bases and J by 5 bases, with 15 bases left in between. This CDR3 comprises 14 residues. In DNA form, the CDR3 reads TGTGCCAGCAGTCTGACAGGTCGAGTAACTGAAGCTTTCTTT. Amino acid sequence: CASSLTGRVTEAFF.

This clone was counted between two and nine times. The chain joins TRBV2 to TRBJ2-1; 8 bases map to TRBD2. The CDR3 totals 15 residues. Germline V gene data show CDR1 as SNHLY and CDR2 as FYNNEI. V shed 6 bases and J 0 bases; nucleotides not matched to a gene: 4. The CDR3 loop is CASSLAGTSYNEQFF. The CDR3 DNA follows: TGTGCCAGCAGCTTAGCGGGAACCTCCTACAATGAGCAGTTCTTC. The whole variable domain, remainder taken from reference TRBV2 and TRBJ2-1, is EPEVTQTPSHQVTQMGQEVILRCVPISNHLYFYWYRQILGQKVEFLVSFYNNEISEKSEIFDDQFSVERPDGSNFTLKIRSTKLEDSAMYFCASSLAGTSYNEQFFGPGTRLTVL.

The V call is TRBV27, the J call TRBJ1-2, with 8 bases that match TRBD1. This CDR3 spans 15 amino acids. CDR1 is MNHEY and CDR2 is SMNVEV in the germline V gene (reference sequence). With 8 bases clipped from V and 8 bases from J, the junction kept 16 bases outside the gene matches. CDR3 DNA: TGTGCCAGCGGTAAGGAGACAGGGGTATTTCGGGGCTACACCTTC. As protein: CASGKETGVFRGYTF.

This clone was detected only a few times. The V call is TRBV5-1, the J call TRBJ2-1; 10 bases are a match to TRBD2. CDR1 is SGHRS, CDR2 YFSETQ, per germline. The CDR3 consists of 16 residues. V was pared by 5 bases and J by 4 bases, with 9 bases of the junction left unmatched. CDR3 in amino acids: CASSYTGLAAYNEQFF. CDR3 coding DNA: TGCGCCAGCAGTTATACCGGACTAGCGGCATACAATGAGCAGTTCTTC.

In its sample, this clone was seen a few times. The V call is TRBV9, the J call TRBJ2-1; 10 bases match TRBD2. The CDR3 runs to 17 residues. Germline V gene sequence: CDR1 SGDLS, CDR2 YYNGEE. Losses at the gene ends were 0 bases for V and 0 bases for J; bases not matched to a gene: 3. The DNA for the CDR3 is TGTGCCAGCAGCGTAGGTGCTAGCGGGAGCTCCTACAATGAGCAGTTCTTC. Amino acids: CASSVGASGSSYNEQFF.

The V call is TRBV7-9, the J call TRBJ1-2; perhaps TRBD1 as D (5 bases). This CDR3 is built from 15 residues. The ends were cut back, 4 bases at V and 2 bases at J, with 14 bases in the middle. Germline V gene lookup returns CDR1 SEHNR and CDR2 FQNEAQ (reference sequence). CDR3 sequence (DNA): TGTGCCAGCAGCTATCGGACGGGACTAAACTATGGCTACACCTTC. Translation gives CASSYRTGLNYGYTF.

This clone was seen a handful of times. The gene calls are TRBV6-5 and TRBJ2-7, with TRBD1 as a possible D gene (5 bases). This CDR3 has 13 residues. Germline V CDR1 and CDR2: MNHEY, SVGAGI. Trimming removed 7 bases at V and 2 bases at J, with 12 bases between. The CDR3 DNA reads as TGTGCCAGCAAGGGGCACACAGCCTACGAGCAGTACTTC. It yields the protein CASKGHTAYEQYF.

The chain joins TRBV6-1 to TRBJ2-1; D is perhaps TRBD2 (5 bases). The V end was cut by 5 bases, the J end by 10 bases, with 21 bases between. This CDR3 spans 15 amino acids. CDR1 and CDR2 (germline): MNHNS, SASEGT. CDR3 coding DNA: TGTGCCAGCAGTTTCGGGGATGATACAATGGTGGAGCAGTTCTTC. This translates into CASSFGDDTMVEQFF.

In this sample, this clone turned up a few times. V and J are TRBV4-2 and TRBJ1-4, with D possibly TRBD1 on 6 matching bases. V was clipped by 4 bases and J by 4 bases, with 10 bases between them. The CDR3 has 14 residues. CDR1 is LGHNA and CDR2 is YNFKEQ in the germline V gene. The CDR3 region has the DNA TGTGCCAGCAGCCTACAGGGTTTTAATGAAAAACTGTTTTTT. Protein: CASSLQGFNEKLFF.

The chain couples TRBV7-6 to TRBJ1-4; 12 positions agree with TRBD1. CDR3 length: 18 amino acids. V was clipped by 3 bases and J by 3 bases; unmatched bases: 8. The germline V gene has CDR1 SGHVS and CDR2 FNYEAQ. The CDR3: CASSFLSGQGAANEKLFF. DNA for the CDR3: TGTGCCAGCAGCTTCCTATCGGGACAGGGGGCGGCTAATGAAAAACTGTTTTTT.

The chain joins TRBV1 to TRBJ1-5. TRBV1 is a pseudogene segment. The CDR3 runs to 14 residues. This CDR3 is CTSSGGISNQPQHF. In DNA, the CDR3 is TGCACCAGCAGCGGAGGGATTAGCAATCAGCCCCAGCATTTT.

The CDR3 nucleotides are TGTGCCATCAGCTCCCGGGGGGGAAACACCATATATTTT. As protein: CAISSRGGNTIYF. This chain connects TRBV10-3 to TRBJ1-3; D may be TRBD1 (5 bases). The length of the CDR3 is 13 residues. Trimming took off 6 bases at V and 4 bases at J, with 10 bases between the two ends. Germline V CDR1 and CDR2: ENHRY, SYGVKD.

The chain couples TRBV10-3 to TRBJ1-2, with 10 bases aligning to TRBD1. The CDR3 length is 17 residues. Per the germline V gene, CDR1 is ENHRY and CDR2 is SYGVKD. The ends lost 0 bases at V and 4 bases at J; junction bases unmatched: 8. Here the CDR3 DNA reads TGTGCCATCAGTGAGTCGTATACCGGGACAGGGGTCTATGGCTACACCTTC. Translation gives CAISESYTGTGVYGYTF.

The genes are TRBV9 and TRBJ1-6; 7 bases line up with TRBD1. Germline lookup yields CDR1 SGDLS and CDR2 YYNGEE. The trim removed 0 bases at V and 7 bases at J, leaving 16 bases unmatched. The CDR3 runs 19 residues. The CDR3 DNA reads TGTGCCAGCAGCGTAGAGGACCAATACATGGGACAGACAAATTCACCCCTCCACTTT. As protein: CASSVEDQYMGQTNSPLHF.

This clone turned up a few times. The rearrangement links TRBV6-5 to TRBJ2-1, with D possibly matching TRBD1 (6 bases). V lost 6 bases, J lost 9 bases, and 15 bases lay in between. Germline V lookup: CDR1 MNHEY, CDR2 SVGAGI. This CDR3 region has 13 residues. CDR3 protein: CASRQGTAIEQFF. The CDR3 coding sequence is TGTGCCAGCAGACAGGGTACGGCCATTGAGCAGTTCTTC.